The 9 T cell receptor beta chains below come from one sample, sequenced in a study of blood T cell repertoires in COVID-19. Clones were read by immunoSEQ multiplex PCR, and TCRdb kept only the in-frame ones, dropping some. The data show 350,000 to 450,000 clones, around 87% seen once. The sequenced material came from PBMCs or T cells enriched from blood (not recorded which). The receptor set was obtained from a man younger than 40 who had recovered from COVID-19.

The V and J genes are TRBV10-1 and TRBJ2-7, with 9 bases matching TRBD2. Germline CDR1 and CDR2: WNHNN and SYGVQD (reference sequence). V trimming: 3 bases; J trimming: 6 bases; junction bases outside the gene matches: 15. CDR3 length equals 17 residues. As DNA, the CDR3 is TGCGCCAGCAGTGACGGCCAGGGGTTACTAGCGGGCACCGAGCAGTACTTC. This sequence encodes CASSDGQGLLAGTEQYF.

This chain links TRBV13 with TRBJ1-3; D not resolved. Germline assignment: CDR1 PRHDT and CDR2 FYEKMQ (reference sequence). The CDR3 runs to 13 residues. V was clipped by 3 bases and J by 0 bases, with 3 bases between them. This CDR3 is CASSFRSGNTIYF. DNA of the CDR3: TGTGCCAGCAGCTTCCGCTCTGGAAACACCATATATTTT.

The CDR3 sequence: CSVESPSGRPSTDTQYF. CDR3 bases: TGCAGCGTTGAATCCCCTAGCGGGAGGCCCAGCACAGATACGCAGTATTTT. The rearrangement links TRBV29-1 to TRBJ2-3; 11 bases align to TRBD2. The V gene's germline CDR1 is SQVTM and CDR2 ANQGSEA. The junction had 7 bases not matched to a gene; V was cut back by 2 bases and J by 0 bases. This CDR3 is 17 amino acids long.

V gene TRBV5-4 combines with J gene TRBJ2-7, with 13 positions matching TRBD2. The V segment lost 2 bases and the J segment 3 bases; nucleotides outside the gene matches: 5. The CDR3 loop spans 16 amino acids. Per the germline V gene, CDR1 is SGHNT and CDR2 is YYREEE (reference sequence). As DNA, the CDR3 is TGTGCCAGCAGCTTAGGGACTAGCGGGGCGGGCTACGAGCAGTACTTC. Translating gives CASSLGTSGAGYEQYF. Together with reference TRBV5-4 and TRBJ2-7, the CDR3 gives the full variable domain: ETGVTQSPTHLIKTRGQQVTLRCSSQSGHNTVSWYQQALGQGPQFIFQYYREEENGRGNFPPRFSGLQFPNYSSELNVNALELDDSALYLCASSLGTSGAGYEQYFGPGTRLTVT.

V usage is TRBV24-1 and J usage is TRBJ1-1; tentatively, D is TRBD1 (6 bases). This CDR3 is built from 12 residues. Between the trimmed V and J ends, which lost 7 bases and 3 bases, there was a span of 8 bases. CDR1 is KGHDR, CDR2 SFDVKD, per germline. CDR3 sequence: CATSGQYTEAFF. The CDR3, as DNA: TGTGCCACCAGCGGACAGTACACTGAAGCTTTCTTT.

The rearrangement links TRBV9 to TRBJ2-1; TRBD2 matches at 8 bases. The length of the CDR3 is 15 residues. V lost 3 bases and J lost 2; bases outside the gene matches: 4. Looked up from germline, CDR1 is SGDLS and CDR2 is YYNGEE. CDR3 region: CASSASGLAYNEQFF. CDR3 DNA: TGTGCCAGCAGCGCATCGGGACTAGCCTACAATGAGCAGTTCTTC.

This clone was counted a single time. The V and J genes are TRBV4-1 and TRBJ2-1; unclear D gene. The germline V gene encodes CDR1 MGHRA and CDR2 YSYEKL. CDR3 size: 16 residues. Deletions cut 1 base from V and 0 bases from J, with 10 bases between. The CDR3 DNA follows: TGCGCCAGCAGCCAAGCCGATGGTAGCTCCTACAATGAGCAGTTCTTC. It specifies CASSQADGSSYNEQFF.

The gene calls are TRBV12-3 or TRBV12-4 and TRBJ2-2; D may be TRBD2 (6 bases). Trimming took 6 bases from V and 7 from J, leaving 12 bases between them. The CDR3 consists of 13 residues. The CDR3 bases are TGTGCCAGCAGCAACCAGGAGGGCGGGGAGCTGTTTTTT. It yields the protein CASSNQEGGELFF.

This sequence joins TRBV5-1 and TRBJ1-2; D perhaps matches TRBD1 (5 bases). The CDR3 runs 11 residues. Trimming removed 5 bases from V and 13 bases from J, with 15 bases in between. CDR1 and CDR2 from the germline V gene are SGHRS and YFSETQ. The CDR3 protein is CASRAKDTFTF. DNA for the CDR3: TGCGCCAGCAGGGCCAAGGACACCTTCACCTTC. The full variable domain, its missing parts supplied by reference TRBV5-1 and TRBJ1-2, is KAGVTQTPRYLIKTRGQQVTLSCSPISGHRSVSWYQQTPGQGLQFLFEYFSETQRNKGNFPGRFSGRQFSNSRSEMNVSTLELGDSALYLCASRAKDTFTFGSGTRLTVV.